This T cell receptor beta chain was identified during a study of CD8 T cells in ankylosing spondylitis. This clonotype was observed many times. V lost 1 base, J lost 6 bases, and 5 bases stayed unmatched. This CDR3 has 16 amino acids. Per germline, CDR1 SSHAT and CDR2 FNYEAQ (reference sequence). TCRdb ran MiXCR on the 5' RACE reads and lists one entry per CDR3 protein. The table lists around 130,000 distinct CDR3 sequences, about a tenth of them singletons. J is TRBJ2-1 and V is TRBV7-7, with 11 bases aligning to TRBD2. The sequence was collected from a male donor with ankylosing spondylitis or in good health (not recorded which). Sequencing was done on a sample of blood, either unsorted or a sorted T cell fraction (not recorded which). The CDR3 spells CASSLGLTSGTNEQFF. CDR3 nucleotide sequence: TGTGCCAGCAGCTTAGGTCTGACTAGCGGGACCAATGAGCAGTTCTTC.